Listed below are T cell receptor beta chains from one sample, sequenced in a study of molecular identifiers for immune sequencing clone quantification. TCRdb used MiXCR to reprocess the PCR reads, holding one entry per CDR3 protein. In the table there are under 600,000 distinct CDR3 sequences, roughly 26% of which are singletons. The sample was naive CD8+ T cells from blood, with Jurkat cell RNA spiked in. The receptors were sampled from a human donor in good health. Some libraries in this study had Jurkat cell RNA spiked in. The CDR3 runs from the conserved cysteine through the conserved F or W. D genes are given only for firm matches. Clone size is not always given. Where it is, it says once, few, many or a class for expanded clones.

cdr3_aa: CASSPGTVNTGELFF
cdr3_nt: TGTGCCAGCAGCCCCGGGACAGTGAACACCGGGGAGCTGTTTTTT
d_call: TRBD1
clone_size: many
v_call: TRBV2
j_call: TRBJ2-2

cdr3_aa: CASSPSGGLYEQYF
cdr3_nt: TGTGCCAGCTCACCCAGCGGGGGCCTCTACGAGCAGTACTTC
d_call: TRBD2
clone_size: NA
v_call: TRBV18
j_call: TRBJ2-7

cdr3_aa: CASSMGQGAFNQPQHF
cdr3_nt: TGTGCCAGTAGTATGGGCCAGGGGGCTTTCAATCAGCCCCAGCATTTT
d_call: TRBD1
clone_size: few
v_call: TRBV19
j_call: TRBJ1-5

cdr3_aa: CASSPGGGDYQPQHF
cdr3_nt: TGTGCCAGCAGCCCCGGAGGGGGGGACTATCAGCCCCAGCATTTT
d_call: NA
clone_size: NA
v_call: TRBV9
j_call: TRBJ1-5

cdr3_aa: CASSKDGVAHYEQYF
cdr3_nt: TGTGCCAGCAGCAAGGATGGTGTTGCTCACTACGAGCAGTACTTC
d_call: NA
clone_size: NA
v_call: TRBV7-2
j_call: TRBJ2-7

cdr3_aa: CASSPGVNYGYTF
cdr3_nt: TGTGCCAGCAGCCCAGGGGTTAACTATGGCTACACCTTC
d_call: NA
clone_size: NA
v_call: TRBV7-9
j_call: TRBJ1-2

cdr3_aa: CASSSHPAYNEQFF
cdr3_nt: TGTGCCAGCAGTAGCCACCCCGCCTACAATGAGCAGTTCTTC
d_call: NA
clone_size: few
v_call: TRBV2
j_call: TRBJ2-1

cdr3_aa: CASSPGTGSFGLFF
cdr3_nt: TGTGCCAGCAGCCCCGGGACAGGGAGTTTCGGGCTGTTTTTT
d_call: TRBD1
clone_size: few
v_call: TRBV7-2
j_call: TRBJ2-2

cdr3_aa: CASSQDAAGASYEQYF
cdr3_nt: TGCGCCAGCAGCCAAGACGCGGCGGGAGCCTCGTACGAGCAGTACTTC
d_call: TRBD2
clone_size: few
v_call: TRBV4-3
j_call: TRBJ2-7

cdr3_aa: CASSISQVNTGELFF
cdr3_nt: TGTGCCAGTAGTATATCTCAAGTCAACACCGGGGAGCTGTTTTTT
d_call: NA
clone_size: NA
v_call: TRBV19
j_call: TRBJ2-2

cdr3_aa: CASSLGANNEQFF
cdr3_nt: TGCGCCAGCAGCTTGGGGGCGAACAATGAGCAGTTCTTC
d_call: NA
clone_size: few
v_call: TRBV5-1
j_call: TRBJ2-1

cdr3_aa: CASSGLAGGPYEEQYF
cdr3_nt: TGCGCCAGCAGCGGGCTAGCGGGAGGGCCATATGAAGAGCAGTACTTC
d_call: TRBD2
clone_size: many
v_call: TRBV5-1
j_call: TRBJ2-7

cdr3_aa: CASSPSTNSRWTGELFF
cdr3_nt: TGTGCCAGCAGCCCCTCGACAAATAGTAGATGGACCGGGGAGCTGTTTTTT
d_call: NA
clone_size: many
v_call: TRBV14
j_call: TRBJ2-2

cdr3_aa: CSARTFRTGVTEAFF
cdr3_nt: TGCAGTGCTAGGACCTTTAGGACGGGAGTCACTGAAGCTTTCTTT
d_call: NA
clone_size: NA
v_call: TRBV20-1
j_call: TRBJ1-1

cdr3_aa: CASSPGLLKDTQYF
cdr3_nt: TGTGCCAGCAGCCCCGGACTACTGAAAGATACGCAGTATTTT
d_call: NA
clone_size: once
v_call: TRBV7-8
j_call: TRBJ2-3

cdr3_aa: CASSGEWADSPMNTEAFF
cdr3_nt: TGTGCCAGCAGCGGCGAGTGGGCAGACAGCCCAATGAACACTGAAGCTTTCTTT
d_call: NA
clone_size: NA
v_call: TRBV12-3/TRBV12-4
j_call: TRBJ1-1

cdr3_aa: CASKGGQGYGYTF
cdr3_nt: TGTGCCAGCAAGGGCGGGCAGGGATATGGCTACACCTTC
d_call: NA
clone_size: few
v_call: TRBV5-6
j_call: TRBJ1-2

cdr3_aa: CATTQGPQETQYF
cdr3_nt: TGTGCCACCACCCAGGGACCGCAAGAGACCCAGTACTTC
d_call: NA
clone_size: many
v_call: TRBV7-9
j_call: TRBJ2-5

cdr3_aa: CASSYGDRVEQYF
cdr3_nt: TGTGCCAGCAGTTACGGGGACAGGGTCGAGCAGTACTTC
d_call: TRBD1
clone_size: NA
v_call: TRBV6-5
j_call: TRBJ2-7

cdr3_aa: CASSYTHLGREGRKSTLYQETQYF
cdr3_nt: TGTGCCAGCAGTTACACCCACCTTGGGCGGGAGGGCAGAAAATCTACTCTTTACCAAGAGACCCAGTACTTC
d_call: TRBD2
clone_size: NA
v_call: TRBV6-6
j_call: TRBJ2-5

cdr3_aa: CAWAGLSYEQYF
cdr3_nt: TGTGCCTGGGCAGGGTTGTCCTACGAGCAGTACTTC
d_call: NA
clone_size: once
v_call: TRBV30
j_call: TRBJ2-7

cdr3_aa: CSVEVVGEAYEQYF
cdr3_nt: TGCAGCGTTGAAGTCGTGGGGGAGGCGTACGAGCAGTACTTC
d_call: NA
clone_size: NA
v_call: TRBV29-1
j_call: TRBJ2-7

cdr3_aa: CASSGTGQQGTPNTGELFF
cdr3_nt: TGTGCCAGCAGCGGGACAGGGCAACAGGGGACCCCAAACACCGGGGAGCTGTTTTTT
d_call: TRBD1
clone_size: NA
v_call: TRBV9
j_call: TRBJ2-2

cdr3_aa: CASSLYAGTGGTDTQYF
cdr3_nt: TGTGCCAGCAGTCTATACGCCGGGACAGGGGGCACAGATACGCAGTATTTT
d_call: TRBD1
clone_size: many
v_call: TRBV6-6
j_call: TRBJ2-3

cdr3_aa: CASSIQGAGEKLFF
cdr3_nt: TGTGCCAGCAGCATTCAGGGGGCGGGAGAAAAACTGTTTTTT
d_call: TRBD1
clone_size: NA
v_call: TRBV5-6
j_call: TRBJ1-4

cdr3_aa: CASSPGGGSGNTIYF
cdr3_nt: TGTGCCAGCAGCCCCGGGGGGGGCTCTGGAAACACCATATATTTT
d_call: NA
clone_size: many
v_call: TRBV9
j_call: TRBJ1-3

cdr3_aa: CAWAWRAPGGYTF
cdr3_nt: TGTGCCTGGGCTTGGCGGGCCCCAGGTGGCTACACCTTC
d_call: NA
clone_size: NA
v_call: TRBV30
j_call: TRBJ1-2

cdr3_aa: CASTPQGGETQYF
cdr3_nt: TGTGCCAGCACCCCACAAGGTGGAGAGACCCAGTACTTC
d_call: NA
clone_size: NA
v_call: TRBV7-9
j_call: TRBJ2-5

cdr3_aa: CASSPLPRQGVSYEQYF
cdr3_nt: TGTGCCAGCAGTCCGCTTCCGAGACAGGGGGTGTCCTACGAGCAGTACTTC
d_call: TRBD1
clone_size: few
v_call: TRBV6-5
j_call: TRBJ2-7

cdr3_aa: CASSLAGAHSGANVLTF
cdr3_nt: TGTGCCAGCAGCTTAGCCGGGGCGCACTCTGGGGCCAACGTCCTGACTTTC
d_call: NA
clone_size: many
v_call: TRBV13
j_call: TRBJ2-6

cdr3_aa: CASSQSPGAVKGYTF
cdr3_nt: TGCGCCAGCAGCCAGTCCCCCGGGGCAGTGAAGGGCTACACCTTC
d_call: NA
clone_size: once
v_call: TRBV4-1
j_call: TRBJ1-2

cdr3_aa: CASSYPQGRDWGYTF
cdr3_nt: TGTGCCAGCAGTTACCCGCAGGGGCGGGATTGGGGCTACACCTTC
d_call: NA
clone_size: few
v_call: TRBV6-6
j_call: TRBJ1-2

cdr3_aa: CASSLSRTGYTF
cdr3_nt: TGTGCCAGCAGTTTATCCAGAACAGGCTACACCTTC
d_call: NA
clone_size: few
v_call: TRBV12-3/TRBV12-4
j_call: TRBJ1-2

cdr3_aa: CASSLHRGLNTEAFF
cdr3_nt: TGTGCCAGCAGCTTACACAGGGGATTGAACACTGAAGCTTTCTTT
d_call: TRBD1
clone_size: NA
v_call: TRBV11-2
j_call: TRBJ1-1

cdr3_aa: CASSILLANTGELFF
cdr3_nt: TGTGCCAGTAGTATTCTGCTAGCGAACACCGGGGAGCTGTTTTTT
d_call: NA
clone_size: few
v_call: TRBV19
j_call: TRBJ2-2

cdr3_aa: CSARLAGGPVVTTDTQYF
cdr3_nt: TGCAGTGCTCGCCTAGCGGGGGGGCCGGTGGTTACCACAGATACGCAGTATTTT
d_call: TRBD2
clone_size: NA
v_call: TRBV20-1
j_call: TRBJ2-3

cdr3_aa: CSVVADTYEQYF
cdr3_nt: TGCAGCGTTGTAGCGGACACCTACGAGCAGTACTTC
d_call: NA
clone_size: NA
v_call: TRBV29-1
j_call: TRBJ2-7

cdr3_aa: CASSANDPGSWGSPRHF
cdr3_nt: TGTGCCAGCAGCGCAAACGATCCAGGGTCGTGGGGGTCACCCCGCCACTTT
d_call: NA
clone_size: few
v_call: TRBV9
j_call: TRBJ1-6

cdr3_aa: CASSLVTGNTDTQYF
cdr3_nt: TGTGCCAGCAGCTTAGTGACCGGAAACACAGATACGCAGTATTTT
d_call: NA
clone_size: many
v_call: TRBV7-9
j_call: TRBJ2-3

cdr3_aa: CASSLLAGGSQETQYF
cdr3_nt: TGTGCCAGCAGTTTACTGGCGGGGGGATCCCAAGAGACCCAGTACTTC
d_call: TRBD2
clone_size: few
v_call: TRBV12-3/TRBV12-4
j_call: TRBJ2-5

cdr3_aa: CASSIFTGADTQYF
cdr3_nt: TGTGCCAGTAGTATTTTTACAGGGGCAGATACGCAGTATTTT
d_call: TRBD1
clone_size: few
v_call: TRBV19
j_call: TRBJ2-3

cdr3_aa: CASSVPGQGVRDTEAFF
cdr3_nt: TGTGCCAGCAGTGTCCCGGGACAGGGGGTTAGGGACACTGAAGCTTTCTTT
d_call: TRBD1
clone_size: NA
v_call: TRBV2
j_call: TRBJ1-1

cdr3_aa: CASSLTVSNEKLFF
cdr3_nt: TGTGCCAGCAGCTTAACTGTGTCTAATGAAAAACTGTTTTTT
d_call: NA
clone_size: few
v_call: TRBV7-9
j_call: TRBJ1-4

cdr3_aa: CASSATTSGQETQYF
cdr3_nt: TGTGCCAGCAGTGCTACAACTAGCGGCCAAGAGACCCAGTACTTC
d_call: TRBD2
clone_size: many
v_call: TRBV6-5
j_call: TRBJ2-5

cdr3_aa: CASSMVGEGPLGAFF
cdr3_nt: TGTGCCAGTAGTATGGTGGGCGAAGGCCCCTTAGGAGCTTTCTTT
d_call: NA
clone_size: few
v_call: TRBV19
j_call: TRBJ1-1

cdr3_aa: CASSELTGGVVDTQYF
cdr3_nt: TGTGCCAGCAGTGAATTGACAGGGGGCGTGGTAGATACGCAGTATTTT
d_call: TRBD1
clone_size: NA
v_call: TRBV6-1
j_call: TRBJ2-3

cdr3_aa: CASSRLAGVQETQYF
cdr3_nt: TGTGCCAGCAGCCGACTAGCGGGGGTTCAAGAGACCCAGTACTTC
d_call: TRBD2
clone_size: NA
v_call: TRBV11-2
j_call: TRBJ2-5

cdr3_aa: CASSPRTGALNTEAFF
cdr3_nt: TGTGCCAGCAGTCCCCGGACAGGGGCCCTGAACACTGAAGCTTTCTTT
d_call: TRBD1
clone_size: many
v_call: TRBV12-3/TRBV12-4
j_call: TRBJ1-1

cdr3_aa: CSAEDSLNTEAFF
cdr3_nt: TGCAGCGCCGAGGACAGTTTGAACACTGAAGCTTTCTTT
d_call: NA
clone_size: many
v_call: TRBV29-1
j_call: TRBJ1-1

cdr3_aa: CASSPSGRRTEAFF
cdr3_nt: TGTGCCAGCTCCCCGAGCGGACGCCGCACTGAAGCTTTCTTT
d_call: NA
clone_size: many
v_call: TRBV18
j_call: TRBJ1-1

cdr3_aa: CASSHVLRQHANEKLFF
cdr3_nt: TGCGCCAGCAGCCACGTACTCCGACAGCACGCTAATGAAAAACTGTTTTTT
d_call: NA
clone_size: few
v_call: TRBV4-1
j_call: TRBJ1-4

cdr3_aa: CASRAGQSVWQETQYF
cdr3_nt: TGTGCCAGCAGAGCGGGGCAATCAGTATGGCAAGAGACCCAGTACTTC
d_call: TRBD2
clone_size: NA
v_call: TRBV27
j_call: TRBJ2-5

cdr3_aa: CASSPTTASTDTQYF
cdr3_nt: TGTGCCAGCAGCCCGACGACGGCTAGCACAGATACGCAGTATTTT
d_call: NA
clone_size: once
v_call: TRBV6-5
j_call: TRBJ2-3

cdr3_aa: CSATTGAYEQYF
cdr3_nt: TGCAGTGCTACCACAGGGGCCTACGAGCAGTACTTC
d_call: TRBD1
clone_size: many
v_call: TRBV20-1
j_call: TRBJ2-7

cdr3_aa: CAISGGQGGSYEQYF
cdr3_nt: TGTGCCATCAGTGGAGGACAGGGAGGGTCCTACGAGCAGTACTTC
d_call: NA
clone_size: NA
v_call: TRBV10-3
j_call: TRBJ2-7

cdr3_aa: CASSQDRYGENSPLHF
cdr3_nt: TGCGCCAGCAGCCAAGATCGGTACGGTGAAAATTCACCCCTCCACTTT
d_call: NA
clone_size: few
v_call: TRBV4-3
j_call: TRBJ1-6

cdr3_aa: CASSQDGGWTYEQYF
cdr3_nt: TGTGCCAGCAGCCAAGATGGCGGTTGGACCTACGAGCAGTACTTC
d_call: NA
clone_size: NA
v_call: TRBV4-2
j_call: TRBJ2-7